The TCR beta chain described here comes from a study of blood T cell repertoires in COVID-19. V shed 0 bases, J shed 6 bases, and the junction held 5 bases outside the gene matches. The CDR3 loop spans 14 amino acids. The V gene's germline CDR1 is SGHRS and CDR2 YFSETQ. Assay: immunoSEQ multiplex PCR; the TCRdb copy retains only in-frame clones and omits some. The table lists 150,000 or so clones, more than 75% of them singletons, with roughly 1.2% in the top ten. The sequence came from a human donor with acute COVID-19. The donor label of this sample is uncertain. This chain uses TRBV5-1 with TRBJ2-7; 8 nucleotides agree with TRBD1. The sequencing input was PBMCs or T cells enriched from blood (not recorded which). DNA for the CDR3: TGCGCCAGCAGCTTGGGAACCGGGACAGGCGAGCAGTACTTC. This sequence encodes CASSLGTGTGEQYF.